The 16 T cell receptor beta chains below all came from one sample that was sequenced in a study of cytomegalovirus exposure and HLA in healthy donors. The PCR had 60 Vbeta and 13 Jbeta primers. TCRdb's copy holds only in-frame clones and misses some; the assay was immunoSEQ multiplex PCR. The table has 150,000 to 200,000 clones, roughly 85% seen once. Material: PBMCs. Receptors originate from a woman between 35 and 50 years old in good health and CMV-seronegative.

The count of this clone is one. The rearrangement uses TRBV11-3 and TRBJ2-3; possibly TRBD2 for D (5 bases). The length of the CDR3 is 15 residues. The germline V gene encodes CDR1 SGHNT and CDR2 YENEEA. The ends were cut back, 5 bases at V and 7 bases at J, with 19 bases in the middle. In DNA, the CDR3 is TGTGCCAGCAGCGACACCCCGGGGTTCGGGTATACGCAGTATTTT. Translating it yields CASSDTPGFGYTQYF.

The chain links TRBV27 to TRBJ1-1; D may be TRBD1 (5 bases). The germline gives CDR1 MNHEY, CDR2 SMNVEV (reference sequence). This CDR3 contains 18 residues. Trimming removed 2 bases at V and 6 bases at J, with 25 bases between. CDR3 in amino acids: CASSLLRFSGLGASEAFF. The CDR3 nucleotides are TGTGCCAGCAGTTTACTAAGATTTTCAGGGTTGGGCGCTTCTGAAGCTTTCTTT.

The CDR3 DNA reads as TGTGCCAGCAGCTTAGCGGGGTCGGGCGAGCAGTACTTC. Translation: CASSLAGSGEQYF. The chain combines TRBV11-3 with TRBJ2-7; a weak D match, TRBD2 (5 bases). V lost 1 base and J 6 bases, leaving 10 bases between the germline ends. The V gene's germline CDR1 is SGHNT and CDR2 YENEEA. This CDR3 contains 13 residues.

Concerning this clone: At the DNA level, this CDR3 is encoded by other sequences in the same sample as well. The rearrangement joins TRBV27 to TRBJ2-7; tentatively, D is TRBD2 (5 bases). The CDR3 length is 14 residues. CDR1 MNHEY and CDR2 SMNVEV come from the germline V gene (reference sequence). V was shortened by 6 bases and J by 2 bases, with 14 bases between the two germline ends. CDR3 sequence (DNA): TGTGCCAGCAGCCCCCTGGGAGCCCCCTACGAGCAGTACTTC. It is translated as CASSPLGAPYEQYF.

V usage is TRBV19 and J usage is TRBJ1-1; D gene unclear. The V and J ends lost 4 bases and 5 bases respectively, with 14 bases between them. The CDR3 consists of 14 residues. Looked up from germline, CDR1 is LNHDA and CDR2 is SQIVND (reference sequence). CDR3 loop: CASSTGRVLTEAFF. The CDR3 DNA reads as TGTGCCAGTAGTACGGGGAGAGTTCTGACTGAAGCTTTCTTT. The full variable domain, rest sourced from reference TRBV19 and TRBJ1-1, is DGGITQSPKYLFRKEGQNVTLSCEQNLNHDAMYWYRQDPGQGLRLIYYSQIVNDFQKGDIAEGYSVSREKKESFPLTVTSAQKNPTAFYLCASSTGRVLTEAFFGQGTRLTVV.

This chain links TRBV2 with TRBJ2-5, with D possibly TRBD1 on 6 matching bases. The CDR3 is made up of 13 amino acids. Germline V CDR1 and CDR2: SNHLY, FYNNEI. V shed 6 bases and J shed 1 base, with 9 bases lying between them. CDR3 in DNA: TGTGCCAGCAGCCAGGGGACCCAAGAGACCCAGTACTTC. Its protein product is CASSQGTQETQYF.

The chain employs TRBV18 and TRBJ2-7; D might be TRBD2 (5 bases). Germline loops: CDR1 KGHSH, CDR2 LQKENI. The CDR3 sequence is 14 residues long. V shed 3 bases and J shed 4 bases, with 13 bases lying between them. The CDR3 spells CASSPSPEGYEQYF. The CDR3 bases are TGTGCCAGCTCACCGTCCCCCGAGGGTTACGAGCAGTACTTC.

The chain joins TRBV9 to TRBJ2-3; no reliable D call. CDR1 is SGDLS and CDR2 is YYNGEE in the germline V gene. Trimming took 1 base from V and 5 from J, leaving 2 bases between them. CDR3 length equals 11 residues. The CDR3 nucleotides are TGTGCCAGCAGCGTACAAGATACGCAGTATTTT. Protein product: CASSVQDTQYF.

Here the CDR3 reads CASSYFGQEQETQYF. As DNA, the CDR3 is TGTGCCAGCAGTTACTTCGGACAGGAACAAGAGACCCAGTACTTC. This rearrangement joins TRBV6-5 to TRBJ2-5; TRBD1 aligns across 7 bases. Looked up from germline, CDR1 is MNHEY and CDR2 is SVGAGI. The length of the CDR3 is 15 residues. J was trimmed by 2 bases and V by 1 base; bases with no gene match: 4.

The chain joins TRBV6-5 to TRBJ2-7; a weak D match, TRBD1 (6 bases). Trimming took 6 bases from V and 2 from J, leaving 14 bases between them. Germline CDR1 MNHEY, CDR2 SVGAGI. The CDR3 is 14 amino acids. The chain's CDR3 is CASRNRGQPYEQYF. Here the CDR3 DNA reads TGTGCCAGCAGGAATCGTGGACAGCCCTACGAGCAGTACTTC.

This chain uses TRBV30 with TRBJ2-4; 10 nucleotides match TRBD1. This CDR3 contains 18 residues. V lost 2 bases and J lost 0; bases outside the gene matches: 10. From germline, CDR1 is GTSNPN and CDR2 SVGIG (reference sequence). CDR3 sequence (DNA): TGTGCCTGGAGTAGGGGAGGACAGGGGGACCTAGCCAAAAACATTCAGTACTTC. This encodes CAWSRGGQGDLAKNIQYF.

This chain connects TRBV9 to TRBJ2-7, with 7 bases lining up with TRBD2. Germline assignment: CDR1 SGDLS and CDR2 YYNGEE. This CDR3 has 17 amino acids. V gave up 0 bases and J gave up 7 bases; unmatched junction bases: 16. In DNA form, the CDR3 reads TGTGCCAGCAGCGTAGCAGGTGCGGGAGAGATCACTAGGGAGCAGTACTTC. Translation gives CASSVAGAGEITREQYF.

The gene calls are TRBV6-5 and TRBJ2-1; D is ambiguous. The CDR3 is made up of 13 amino acids. Germline V gene sequence: CDR1 MNHEY, CDR2 SVGAGI. Trimming cost V 2 bases and J 4 bases, with 6 bases left between them. CDR3 sequence reads: CASSYTRYNEQFF. The CDR3 DNA reads as TGTGCCAGCAGTTACACCAGATACAATGAGCAGTTCTTC.

The rearrangement uses TRBV10-3 and TRBJ1-1; weak D call: TRBD1 (5 bases). Germline-derived CDR1 and CDR2 are ENHRY and SYGVKD. The V end was cut by 0 bases, the J end by 6 bases, with 8 bases between. The CDR3 loop spans 13 amino acids. Here the CDR3 reads CAISESGGAEAFF. The CDR3 nucleotides read TGTGCCATCAGTGAGTCCGGGGGAGCTGAAGCTTTCTTT.

V gene TRBV28 combines with J gene TRBJ1-2; D perhaps matches TRBD1 (6 bases). V lost 6 bases and J lost 4, with 18 bases in between. This CDR3 contains 15 residues. Per germline, CDR1 MDHEN and CDR2 SYDVKM. The CDR3 bases are TGTGCCAGCAGGAATTCAGAGCACAGGGTCTATGGCTACACCTTC. As protein: CASRNSEHRVYGYTF.

This clone has only a few counts. The J gene is TRBJ2-7, the V gene TRBV6-5; possible D gene TRBD2, 5 bases. Germline V gene lookup returns CDR1 MNHEY and CDR2 SVGAGI. The CDR3 runs 15 residues. The V end was cut by 2 bases, the J end by 4 bases, with 15 bases between. The CDR3 region is CASSYETGVGYEQYF. The CDR3, as DNA: TGTGCCAGCAGTTACGAGACCGGGGTTGGGTACGAGCAGTACTTC.